This T cell receptor beta chain was documented in a study of blood T cells in healthy people across ages. Total RNA extracted from each sample amounted to at least 6 micrograms. This clonotype appeared a few times. Its specificity is not known. The study, taken as a whole, reports: Higher diversity, along with more naive CD4+ cells, distinguished long-lived donors from aged donors.

The V gene's germline CDR1 is SGHTA and CDR2 FQGTGA. The CDR3 has 15 residues. J was trimmed by 9 bases and V by 5 bases; bases with no gene match: 12. With a J-beta primer mix and a sample-barcoded 5' primer, a second PCR ran 7 to 11 cycles. TCRdb reprocessed the 5' RACE reads with MiXCR, giving one entry per CDR3 protein. The sample has fewer than 800,000 distinct CDR3 sequences, around a quarter seen once. These data also featured in a second study, about T cells of mothers and their children. That work contributes: The donor cohort consisted of a few healthy Caucasian mothers and their six children. Regardless of relatedness, pairs show thymic selection shaping TCR recombination output in a similar manner.

The sample comprised blood. The receptor was derived from a boy between 10 and 17 years old in good health. The chain carries TRBV7-3 and TRBJ2-1, with 8 bases fitting TRBD2. The CDR3 coding sequence is TGTGCCAGCAGCCGGACTAGCTTCCCACCCCGTGAGCAGTTCTTC. Translating it yields CASSRTSFPPREQFF.